This T cell receptor (beta chain) was captured in a study of blood T cell repertoires in COVID-19. Data came from immunoSEQ multiplex PCR; TCRdb stores just in-frame clones and leaves some out. The sample lists 300,000 to 350,000 clones, roughly 90% occurring once. This study enrolled people aged roughly 18 to 90 from about two dozen US geographic areas. The CDR3 consists of 14 residues. In germline, CDR1 is LGHDT, CDR2 YNNKEL (reference sequence). With 4 bases clipped from V and 4 bases from J, the junction kept 6 bases outside the gene matches. This receptor was obtained from a woman between 25 and 40 years old who had been exposed to COVID-19. The chain uses TRBV3-1 (or the pseudogene TRBV3-2) and TRBJ1-2, with TRBD1 identical over 7 bases. Material for sequencing was PBMCs or T cells enriched from blood (not recorded which). The CDR3 here is CASSLSGTVYGYTF. The CDR3 DNA reads as TGTGCCAGCAGCCTCTCCGGGACAGTCTATGGCTACACCTTC.